This T cell receptor beta chain was captured in a study of OX40 agonist ivuxolimab in advanced cancers. This CDR3 region has 14 residues. Looked up from germline, CDR1 is MDHEN and CDR2 is SYDVKM. With 4 bases removed from V and 4 bases from J, the gap between germline ends came to 13 bases. Sequencing used immunoSEQ multiplex PCR; TCRdb keeps in-frame clones, though not all of them. The table has under 70,000 clones, 75% to 90% seen once. This chain connects TRBV28 to TRBJ1-1, with D possibly being TRBD1 (6 bases). The sequence came from an adult with an advanced solid tumor such as melanoma, head and neck, liver or kidney cancer. Sequenced here: CD4+ or CD8+ T cells sorted from blood, sampled in a trial of the OX40 agonist ivuxolimab. The CDR3 loop is CASSSGTRTTEAFF. In DNA form, the CDR3 reads TGTGCCAGCAGTTCCGGGACACGGACCACTGAAGCTTTCTTT.